What follows are 10 T cell receptor beta chains derived from one specimen sequenced in a study of OX40 agonist ivuxolimab in advanced cancers. This table comes from immunoSEQ multiplex PCR, and its TCRdb copy is limited to in-frame clones, with some not included. The sample shows tens of thousands of clones, 85% to 90% of them seen only once. Specimen: CD4+ or CD8+ T cells sorted from blood, collected in a trial of the OX40 agonist ivuxolimab. The source is an adult with an advanced solid tumor such as melanoma, head and neck, liver or kidney cancer.

The chain recombines TRBV2 with TRBJ1-1; possible D gene TRBD1, 5 bases. Germline CDR1 and CDR2: SNHLY and FYNNEI. The CDR3 contains 13 residues. V gave up 3 bases and J gave up 4 bases, with 9 bases separating them. The CDR3 here is CASSETERTEAFF. DNA of the CDR3: TGTGCCAGCAGTGAGACAGAACGCACTGAAGCTTTCTTT.

V usage is TRBV7-3 and J usage is TRBJ2-5; the D gene is possibly TRBD1 (6 bases). The CDR3 is made up of 15 amino acids. The germline V and J ends were trimmed by 2 bases and 4 bases, with 14 bases remaining between them. Per the germline V gene, CDR1 is SGHTA and CDR2 is FQGTGA. The CDR3 coding sequence is TGTGCCAGCAGCTTAGGGATCGGCAGGGGAGAGACCCAGTACTTC. It encodes CASSLGIGRGETQYF.

This rearrangement joins TRBV19 to TRBJ1-1; D call uncertain. The CDR3 contains 15 residues. Looked up from germline, CDR1 is LNHDA and CDR2 is SQIVND (reference sequence). Trimming took 0 bases from V and 6 from J, leaving 14 bases between them. The CDR3 region is CASSIELLASSEAFF. The CDR3 DNA is TGTGCCAGTAGTATAGAATTGCTTGCCTCCTCTGAAGCTTTCTTT.

The chain has TRBV19 and TRBJ2-3; D is perhaps TRBD1 or TRBD2 (5 bases each). V was shortened by 3 bases and J by 6 bases, with 19 bases between the two germline ends. This CDR3 region has 16 residues. Looked up from germline, CDR1 is LNHDA and CDR2 is SQIVND (reference sequence). The CDR3 sequence: CASSITSPGPMDTQYF. Here the CDR3 DNA reads TGTGCCAGTAGTATTACTAGTCCGGGGCCTATGGATACGCAGTATTTT.

The gene calls are TRBV28 and TRBJ2-5, with 7 nucleotides matching TRBD2. The ends lost 5 bases at V and 5 bases at J; junction bases unmatched: 8. This CDR3 is 14 amino acids long. Germline V gene lookup returns CDR1 MDHEN and CDR2 SYDVKM. The DNA of the CDR3 is TGTGCCAGCAGTGAAAGGGACTACATGGAGACCCAGTACTTC. This gives the protein CASSERDYMETQYF.

This clone was recorded only once. The chain uses TRBV5-8 and TRBJ1-5; weak D call: TRBD1 (6 bases). Germline CDR1 reads SGHTS; CDR2 reads YDEGEE. Between the trimmed V and J ends, which lost 3 bases and 4 bases, there was a span of 11 bases. This CDR3 comprises 14 residues. Here the CDR3 reads CASSSDSLNQPQHF. CDR3 DNA: TGTGCCAGCAGCTCGGACAGTCTTAATCAGCCCCAGCATTTT.

With regard to this clone: The same CDR3 arises from other DNA sequences in this sample as well. The chain recombines TRBV7-6 with TRBJ1-2, with a tentative D call TRBD1 (6 bases). This CDR3 region has 16 residues. V gave up 4 bases and J gave up 1 base, with 16 bases separating them. CDR1 and CDR2 (germline): SGHVS, FNYEAQ. The CDR3 is CASSSQGGGFNYGYTF. The CDR3 DNA is TGTGCCAGCAGCTCCCAGGGAGGGGGATTTAACTATGGCTACACCTTC.

This sequence joins TRBV7-9 and TRBJ2-3; 8 bases align to TRBD1. CDR1 and CDR2 from the germline V gene are SEHNR and FQNEAQ (reference sequence). After removal of 2 bases from V and 5 bases from J, the junction contained 9 bases not matched to a gene. The CDR3 runs 16 residues. The CDR3 sequence is CASSLRTGRSGDTQYF. The CDR3 DNA sequence: TGTGCCAGCAGCTTAAGGACAGGGCGGTCCGGAGATACGCAGTATTTT.

The chain employs TRBV4-1 and TRBJ1-4; TRBD1 matches 7 bases. The V segment lost 6 bases and the J segment 4 bases; nucleotides outside the gene matches: 5. There are 14 residues in the CDR3. Germline CDR1 reads MGHRA; CDR2 reads YSYEKL. The CDR3 sequence is CASRQTGINEKLFF. The CDR3 DNA reads TGCGCCAGCAGACAGACAGGGATTAATGAAAAACTGTTTTTT.

The rearrangement uses TRBV7-3 and TRBJ2-2; no definite D call. Germline V gene lookup returns CDR1 SGHTA and CDR2 FQGTGA. The V gene lost 2 bases and the J gene lost 1 base, with 5 bases spanning the gap. CDR3 size: 14 residues. CDR3 sequence: CASSLERNTGELFF. Here the CDR3 DNA reads TGTGCCAGCAGCTTAGAGAGGAACACCGGGGAGCTGTTTTTT.